Each of the 10 T cell receptor beta chains below was sequenced from the same sample in a study of cytomegalovirus exposure and HLA in healthy donors. Use of 60 Vbeta and 13 Jbeta primers characterized the PCR. TCRdb's table, derived via immunoSEQ multiplex PCR, lists solely in-frame clones and lacks some. The sample has 95,000 to 150,000 clones; roughly 80% are singletons. Sequenced: PBMCs. The receptors originated from a man aged 45-65 years in good health and CMV-seronegative.

This chain joins TRBV11-1 and TRBJ2-7; 13 bases fit TRBD2. Germline values: CDR1 SGHAT, CDR2 FQDESV (reference sequence). The CDR3 runs 17 residues. V trimming: 6 bases; J trimming: 3 bases; junction bases outside the gene matches: 11. The CDR3 DNA sequence: TGTGCCAGCAGTTCCGGGACTAGCGGGACCTCCAGCTACGAGCAGTACTTC. Residues: CASSSGTSGTSSYEQYF.

V and J are TRBV6-6 and TRBJ1-4; possible D gene TRBD1, 6 bases. Germline CDR1 MNHNY, CDR2 SVGAGI (reference sequence). CDR3 length equals 12 residues. Between the trimmed V and J ends, which lost 8 bases and 2 bases, there was a span of 6 bases. The CDR3: CASGQTNEKLFF. The CDR3 DNA reads as TGTGCCAGCGGACAGACTAATGAAAAACTGTTTTTT.

The chain combines TRBV4-3 with TRBJ2-4; 14 bases line up with TRBD2. This CDR3 is 21 amino acids long. Germline CDR1 and CDR2: LGHNA and YSLEER. J gave up 0 bases and V 4 bases, and 14 bases lay outside the gene matches. The CDR3 DNA reads TGCGCCAGCAGCCCCCGTCCCGGGACTAGCGGGGGTTTTCTAGCCAAAAACATTCAGTACTTC. As protein: CASSPRPGTSGGFLAKNIQYF.

The V call is TRBV10-3, the J call TRBJ1-4; TRBD1 matches at 7 bases. V shed 8 bases and J 6 bases; nucleotides not matched to a gene: 12. From germline, CDR1 is ENHRY and CDR2 SYGVKD. The CDR3 totals 15 residues. CDR3 DNA sequence: TGTGCCATCGCAAAGAGGGACAGCAATCATGAAAAACTGTTTTTT. Translated, it gives CAIAKRDSNHEKLFF.

The chain is built from TRBV7-2 and TRBJ2-7, with D perhaps matching TRBD2 (5 bases). Looked up from germline, CDR1 is SGHTA and CDR2 is FQGNSA. CDR3 length: 14 amino acids. V was trimmed by 0 bases and J by 0 bases, leaving 6 bases between them. This chain's CDR3 is CASSLARDSYEQYF. CDR3 coding DNA: TGTGCCAGCAGCTTAGCCCGGGACTCCTACGAGCAGTACTTC.

The V call is TRBV28, the J call TRBJ2-5; TRBD1 agrees at 11 bases. Germline assignment: CDR1 MDHEN and CDR2 SYDVKM. The CDR3 runs 16 residues. J lost 5 bases, V lost 3 bases, and 8 bases had no gene match. CDR3 loop: CASSLAGQGVRETQYF. For the CDR3, the DNA is TGTGCCAGCAGTTTGGCGGGACAGGGGGTTCGGGAGACCCAGTACTTC. The variable domain in full, completed from reference TRBV28 and TRBJ2-5, reads DVKVTQSSRYLVKRTGEKVFLECVQDMDHENMFWYRQDPGLGLRLIYFSYDVKMKEKGDIPEGYSVSREKKERFSLILESASTNQTSMYLCASSLAGQGVRETQYFGPGTRLLVL.

This clone was seen just once. The chain combines TRBV5-6 with TRBJ2-6; a weak D match, TRBD1 (6 bases). Trimming pared 6 bases from V and 4 bases from J, leaving 14 bases between. From germline, CDR1 is SGHDT and CDR2 YYEEEE. The CDR3 consists of 15 residues. CDR3 protein: CASTHRANGANVLTF. The DNA of the CDR3 is TGTGCCAGCACCCACAGGGCAAACGGGGCCAACGTCCTGACTTTC.

The rearrangement joins TRBV28 to TRBJ1-1; D not resolved. V was clipped by 11 bases and J by 3 bases, with 22 bases between them. The CDR3 contains 15 residues. Germline CDR1 and CDR2: MDHEN and SYDVKM. The CDR3 coding sequence is TGTGCCGTTGCCCTTGGGAGGGATTGGCACACTGAAGCTTTCTTT. Residues: CAVALGRDWHTEAFF.

The V call is TRBV5-6, the J call TRBJ2-2, with a possible D match to TRBD1 (6 bases). This CDR3 is built from 15 residues. V was trimmed by 1 base and J by 3 bases, leaving 10 bases between them. Germline CDR1 SGHDT, CDR2 YYEEEE. The CDR3 spells CASSLFRGDTGELFF. CDR3 bases: TGTGCCAGCAGCTTGTTCAGGGGTGACACCGGGGAGCTGTTTTTT.

The chain employs TRBV19 and TRBJ2-1; D might be TRBD1 or TRBD2, each matching 5 bases. Germline loops: CDR1 LNHDA, CDR2 SQIVND (reference sequence). The CDR3 runs 15 residues. Trimming removed 4 bases from V and 0 bases from J, with 10 bases in between. The CDR3: CASSREGSSYNEQFF. CDR3 nucleotide sequence: TGTGCCAGTAGTAGAGAGGGGAGCTCCTACAATGAGCAGTTCTTC.